Presented here are 21 T cell receptor beta chains from one specimen sequenced in a study of T cells expressing NK-cell markers. TCRdb reprocessed the 5' RACE reads and keeps a single row for each CDR3 protein, giving no DNA. The sample's table shows some 150,000 distinct CDR3 sequences. Sequencing was carried out using blood T cells: a sorted CD56 or NKG2C T cell subset, CD4+ or CD8+ T cells, or bulk PBMC T cells (not recorded which). Receptors originate from a man aged 18 to 30 in good health.

V and J are TRBV12-3 or TRBV12-4 and TRBJ2-1; TCRdb picks TRBD1, but there is no DNA to check that call. This CDR3 region has 15 residues. CDR3 sequence: CATQPLRIPRNEQFF.

The chain couples TRBV6-5 to TRBJ2-5; the D gene TCRdb calls, TRBD1, cannot be checked with no DNA. The CDR3 runs 15 residues. CDR1 is MNHEY and CDR2 is SVGAGI in the germline V gene. The CDR3 sequence is CASSYSTGFQETQYF.

The rearrangement joins TRBV7-6 to TRBJ2-1; as DNA is missing, the TRBD2 call by TCRdb cannot be tested. Per germline, CDR1 SGHVS and CDR2 FNYEAQ. The length of the CDR3 is 16 residues. The CDR3 is CASSLRTSAADNEQFF.

V and J are TRBV7-9 and TRBJ2-5. The CDR3 is made up of 17 amino acids. CDR1 and CDR2 from the germline V gene are SEHNR and FQNEAQ (reference sequence). The CDR3 sequence: CASSDLEIYGSEETQYF.

The rearrangement uses TRBV29-1 and TRBJ2-3; checking the TCRdb D call of TRBD2 is not possible without DNA. Germline CDR1 and CDR2: SQVTM and ANQGSEA. This CDR3 comprises 14 residues. CDR3 residues: CSVAGLVGTDTQYF.

The V call is TRBV12-3 or TRBV12-4, the J call TRBJ2-4; TCRdb's D call of TRBD1 is untestable without DNA. CDR3 length: 12 residues. This CDR3 is CASSPGLAIQYF.

This chain links TRBV19 with TRBJ2-2. CDR3 length equals 14 residues. Germline V gene lookup returns CDR1 LNHDA and CDR2 SQIVND (reference sequence). The CDR3 loop is CASSIDYLAGELFF.

V gene TRBV20-1 combines with J gene TRBJ1-1. CDR3 length equals 15 residues. The germline V gene encodes CDR1 DFQATT and CDR2 SNEGSKA (reference sequence). CDR3 sequence reads: CSARDSQGLVTEAFF.

The chain joins TRBV7-7 to TRBJ2-3; TCRdb lists TRBD2, though no DNA is available to test this call. Germline CDR1 reads SSHAT; CDR2 reads FNYEAQ (reference sequence). The CDR3 totals 15 residues. CDR3 sequence reads: CASSLGASSTDTQYF.

This chain connects TRBV7-9 to TRBJ2-2; TCRdb calls TRBD1, which cannot be checked without DNA. The CDR3 length is 16 residues. Germline lookup yields CDR1 SEHNR and CDR2 FQNEAQ (reference sequence). CDR3 amino acids: CASSPWGTGNTGELFF. The variable domain in full, with the rest retrieved from reference TRBV7-9 and TRBJ2-2, is DTGVSQNPRHKITKRGQNVTFRCDPISEHNRLYWYRQTLGQGPEFLTYFQNEAQLEKSRLLSDRFSAERPKGSFSTLEIQRTEQGDSAMYLCASSPWGTGNTGELFFGEGSRLTVL.

The V call is TRBV12-3 or TRBV12-4, the J call TRBJ2-3. This CDR3 spans 13 amino acids. CDR3 sequence: CASSRLDLGAQYF.

The rearrangement links TRBV25-1 to TRBJ2-7; the TCRdb call, TRBD1, lacks DNA for checking. This CDR3 has 13 residues. Germline V gene data show CDR1 as MGHDK and CDR2 as SYGVNS. The CDR3 spells CASSRDSDIEQYF.

This sequence joins TRBV6-5 and TRBJ2-1; TCRdb indicates TRBD2, and absent DNA this call remains unverified. This CDR3 spans 16 amino acids. The germline CDR1 and CDR2 sequences are MNHEY and SVGAGI. The CDR3: CASSLAGVTINNEQFF.

The chain uses TRBV20-1 and TRBJ2-7; TCRdb gives TRBD2 as the D gene, but with no DNA this cannot be confirmed. Looked up from germline, CDR1 is DFQATT and CDR2 is SNEGSKA (reference sequence). This CDR3 is built from 13 residues. CDR3: CSAQSLAEAEQYF.

V is TRBV5-6 and J is TRBJ1-1. Germline CDR1 reads SGHDT; CDR2 reads YYEEEE. The CDR3 runs to 16 residues. The CDR3 is CASSLERDGGIREAFF.

CDR3 region: CASSHPGREGVEQYF. The chain joins TRBV19 to TRBJ2-7; TCRdb indicates TRBD1, and absent DNA this call remains unverified. Germline values: CDR1 LNHDA, CDR2 SQIVND (reference sequence). This CDR3 has 15 residues.

The rearrangement joins TRBV20-1 to TRBJ2-1; TCRdb calls TRBD2, which cannot be checked without DNA. Germline V gene sequence: CDR1 DFQATT, CDR2 SNEGSKA (reference sequence). The CDR3 has 13 residues. CDR3 protein: CSVAGEGHNEQFF.

This chain joins TRBV2 and TRBJ2-2; the TCRdb call, TRBD1, lacks DNA for checking. Germline V gives CDR1 SNHLY, CDR2 FYNNEI. This CDR3 contains 15 residues. The CDR3 sequence is CASRGGQEYTGELFF.

The chain is built from TRBV11-2 and TRBJ2-3; TCRdb's D call of TRBD2 is untestable without DNA. The CDR3 is made up of 18 amino acids. CDR1 and CDR2 (germline): SGHAT, FQNNGV. CDR3: CASSEAPTGTTSTDTQYF.

The genes are TRBV4-3 and TRBJ2-1; TCRdb picks TRBD2, but there is no DNA to check that call. In germline, CDR1 is LGHNA, CDR2 YSLEER. The CDR3 sequence is 16 residues long. The CDR3 here is CASSPGLAGGHNEQFF.

V and J are TRBV4-2 and TRBJ2-5; TCRdb designates TRBD2, a call that cannot be tested without DNA. Germline CDR1 reads LGHNA; CDR2 reads YNFKEQ. CDR3 length: 16 residues. CDR3 loop: CASSQVEAGAVETQYF.